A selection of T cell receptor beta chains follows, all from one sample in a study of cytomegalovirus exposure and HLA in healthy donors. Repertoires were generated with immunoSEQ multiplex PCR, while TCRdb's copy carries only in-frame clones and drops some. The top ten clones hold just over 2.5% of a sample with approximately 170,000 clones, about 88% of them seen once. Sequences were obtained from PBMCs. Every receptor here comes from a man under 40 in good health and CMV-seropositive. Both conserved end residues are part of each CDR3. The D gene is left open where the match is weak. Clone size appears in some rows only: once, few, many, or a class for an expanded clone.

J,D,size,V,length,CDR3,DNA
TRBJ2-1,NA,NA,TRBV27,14,CASSFGSSYNEQFF,TGTGCCAGCAGTTTCGGGAGTTCCTACAATGAGCAGTTCTTC
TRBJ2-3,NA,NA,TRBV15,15,CATSRASLERDTQYF,TGTGCCACCAGCAGAGCGAGCCTTGAGAGAGATACGCAGTATTTT
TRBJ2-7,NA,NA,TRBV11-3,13,CASSPRLPYEQYF,TGTGCCAGCAGCCCCCGTCTCCCCTACGAGCAGTACTTC
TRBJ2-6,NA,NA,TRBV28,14,CASSLGGTASALTF,TGTGCCAGCAGTTTAGGAGGGACCGCATCGGCCCTGACTTTC
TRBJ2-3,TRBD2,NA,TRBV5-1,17,CASSQGTSGTSTDTQYF,TGCGCCAGCAGCCAAGGGACTAGCGGGACTAGCACAGATACGCAGTATTTT
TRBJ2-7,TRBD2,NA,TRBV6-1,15,CASSGASGDSYEQYF,TGTGCCAGCAGTGGGGCTAGCGGAGACTCCTACGAGCAGTACTTC
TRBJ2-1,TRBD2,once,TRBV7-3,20,CASSLGPFLQREGPYNEQFF,TGTGCCAGCAGCCTAGGCCCCTTCCTTCAGCGGGAGGGCCCTTACAATGAGCAGTTCTTC
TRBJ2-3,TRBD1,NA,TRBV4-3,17,CASSQDRTGGRTDTQYF,TGCGCCAGCAGCCAAGATCGGACAGGGGGCAGGACAGATACGCAGTATTTT
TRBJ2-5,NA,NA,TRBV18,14,CASSVAVGAETQYF,TGTGCCAGCTCAGTAGCGGTCGGTGCGGAGACCCAGTACTTC
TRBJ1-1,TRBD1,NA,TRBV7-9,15,CASSLRDRPDTEAFF,TGTGCCAGCAGCCTCCGGGACAGGCCGGACACTGAAGCTTTCTTT
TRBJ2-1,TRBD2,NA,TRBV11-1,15,CASSPRTSGKDEQFF,TGTGCCAGCAGCCCACGGACTAGCGGGAAGGATGAGCAGTTCTTC
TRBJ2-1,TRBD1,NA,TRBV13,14,CASSKDRVRNEQFF,TGTGCCAGCAGCAAGGACAGGGTTCGCAATGAGCAGTTCTTC
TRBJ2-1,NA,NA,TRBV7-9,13,CASSYGSIYEQFF,TGTGCCAGCAGCTACGGGAGCATCTATGAGCAGTTCTTC
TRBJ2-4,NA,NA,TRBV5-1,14,CASSLGGYQNIQYF,TGCGCCAGCAGCTTGGGAGGCTACCAAAACATTCAGTACTTC